This entry lists 21 T cell receptor beta chains sequenced from one sample in a study of molecular identifiers for immune sequencing clone quantification. TCRdb passed the PCR reads through MiXCR, listing each CDR3 protein once. The profile covers 600,000 to 650,000 distinct CDR3 sequences, with less than 20% appearing a single time and around 0.86% taken by the ten largest. The specimen sequenced was naive CD8+ T cells from blood, with Jurkat cell RNA spiked in. The subset denotes: FACS-sorted CD8+CD4-CCR7+CD45RA+ naive T cells. The receptors come from a human donor in good health. Some libraries in this study had Jurkat cell RNA spiked in.

This clonotype has a count of ten or more. The chain carries TRBV20-1 and TRBJ1-1, with a tentative D call TRBD1 (5 bases). The CDR3 runs to 14 residues. The germline V gene has CDR1 DFQATT and CDR2 SNEGSKA (reference sequence). Trimming stripped 3 bases from V and 1 base from J, with 12 bases between. CDR3 loop: CSAREDSTNTEAFF. The DNA of the CDR3 is TGCAGTGCTAGGGAAGACAGCACGAACACTGAAGCTTTCTTT.

On this clonotype itself: A much larger clone is a single base away; this may be a read error. The chain uses TRBV29-1 and TRBJ1-2, with unresolved D. Germline CDR1 is SQVTM and CDR2 is ANQGSEA. CDR3 length equals 10 residues. V lost 3 bases and J lost 6, with 5 bases in between. The CDR3 loop is CSVDDHGYTF. The CDR3 bases are TGCAGCGTTGATGACCATGGCTACACCTTC.

The V gene is TRBV11-3, the J gene TRBJ2-3; no clear D gene. This CDR3 has 16 amino acids. CDR1 and CDR2 from the germline V gene are SGHNT and YENEEA. Between the trimmed V and J ends, which lost 3 bases and 0 bases, there was a span of 13 bases. The CDR3 DNA follows: TGTGCCAGCAGCTTCGCAAGAAACTCTAGCACAGATACGCAGTATTTT. Translating gives CASSFARNSSTDTQYF.

This clonotype turned up a few times. Since a much larger clone is just one base distant, this may be a read error. The rearrangement uses TRBV2 and TRBJ1-2; D remains ambiguous. V lost 2 bases to trimming and J lost 7 bases, with 11 bases between them. Germline-derived CDR1 and CDR2 are SNHLY and FYNNEI. There are 13 residues in the CDR3. DNA for the CDR3: TGTGCCAGCAGTGAATACGGCAGCTGTGGCTACACCTTC. Translated: CASSEYGSCGYTF.

This clonotype was counted ten times or more. This chain joins TRBV11-2 and TRBJ2-1, with 8 bases matching TRBD1. Germline V lookup: CDR1 SGHAT, CDR2 FQNNGV. The CDR3 sequence is 16 residues long. With 0 bases clipped from V and 3 bases from J, the junction kept 4 bases outside the gene matches. CDR3 sequence: CASSLDTRGHYNEQFF. In nucleotides, the CDR3 is TGTGCCAGCAGCTTAGATACCAGGGGGCACTACAATGAGCAGTTCTTC. The whole variable domain, remainder taken from reference TRBV11-2 and TRBJ2-1, is EAGVAQSPRYKIIEKRQSVAFWCNPISGHATLYWYQQILGQGPKLLIQFQNNGVVDDSQLPKDRFSAERLKGVDSTLKIQPAKLEDSAVYLCASSLDTRGHYNEQFFGPGTRLTVL.

This clonotype was counted ten times or more. The CDR3 region is CASSSGQPNIQYF. CDR3 bases: TGTGCCAGCAGCTCGGGACAGCCAAACATTCAGTACTTC. The chain couples TRBV3-1 to TRBJ2-4, with TRBD1 matching 7 bases. The germline V gene encodes CDR1 LGHDT and CDR2 YNNKEL (reference sequence). CDR3 length: 13 residues. V shed 5 bases and J 6 bases; nucleotides not matched to a gene: 4.

Note on this clonotype: A much larger clone lies a single base off, so this may be a read error. This rearrangement joins TRBV20-1 to TRBJ2-3; 15 bases match TRBD2. The germline gives CDR1 DFQATT, CDR2 SNEGSKA (reference sequence). The CDR3 is 18 amino acids. Here the CDR3 reads CSARDWGLAGGGADAQYF. The CDR3 nucleotides are TGCAGTGCTAGAGATTGGGGACTAGCGGGAGGCGGGGCAGATGCGCAGTATTTT.

This clonotype showed up just a few times. The V gene is TRBV20-1, the J gene TRBJ2-7, with D maybe TRBD1 (5 bases). Trimming pared 0 bases from V and 3 bases from J, leaving 15 bases between. CDR3 length: 15 residues. Germline V gene lookup returns CDR1 DFQATT and CDR2 SNEGSKA (reference sequence). The CDR3 loop reads CSARDLDRDIYEQYF. Written as DNA, the CDR3 is TGCAGTGCTAGAGATCTTGACAGAGACATCTACGAGCAGTACTTC.

This clonotype has just one count. With a much larger clone just one base away, this may be a read error. CDR3 region: CAGGLGPYEQYF. Here the CDR3 DNA reads TGTGCCGGCGGTTTGGGGCCCTACGAGCAGTACTTC. V gene TRBV2 combines with J gene TRBJ2-7; tentative D call: TRBD1 (5 bases). The V end lost 11 bases, the J end lost 2 bases, and 13 bases lay between the germline ends. CDR3 length equals 12 residues. Germline CDR1 is SNHLY and CDR2 is FYNNEI.

This clonotype was detected ten times or more. V and J are TRBV7-9 and TRBJ1-4; the D is unclear. Germline V gene sequence: CDR1 SEHNR, CDR2 FQNEAQ (reference sequence). The length of the CDR3 is 11 residues. The ends were cut back, 3 bases at V and 7 bases at J, with 3 bases in the middle. Written as DNA, the CDR3 is TGTGCCAGCAGCTTTACTGAAAAACTGTTTTTT. Translated: CASSFTEKLFF.

A remark on this clonotype: This may stem from a read error, because a much larger clone lies one nucleotide away. The chain combines TRBV5-4 with TRBJ1-2; no firm D call. Looked up from germline, CDR1 is SGHNT and CDR2 is YYREEE (reference sequence). Trimming cost V 10 bases and J 4 bases, with 17 bases left between them. This CDR3 has 13 amino acids. DNA for the CDR3: TGTGCCGGCTCCGCGGAGAACGGCTATGGCTACACCTTC. Translation: CAGSAENGYGYTF.

V usage is TRBV11-2 and J usage is TRBJ1-5; tentative D call: TRBD1 (5 bases). The CDR3 length is 15 residues. With 1 base removed from V and 4 bases from J, the gap between germline ends came to 11 bases. Germline-derived CDR1 and CDR2 are SGHAT and FQNNGV. CDR3 DNA sequence: TGTGCCAGCAGCTTAGGTCGGTGGGGGAATCAGCCCCAGCATTTT. This sequence encodes CASSLGRWGNQPQHF.

This clonotype was counted ten times or more. The rearrangement links TRBV27 to TRBJ2-6; D tentatively fits TRBD1 or TRBD2 (5 bases each). Trimming stripped 6 bases from V and 0 bases from J, with 12 bases between. The CDR3 is 16 residues long. Germline CDR1 reads MNHEY; CDR2 reads SMNVEV (reference sequence). Here the CDR3 reads CASSPGAFSGANVLTF. CDR3 DNA sequence: TGTGCCAGCAGCCCCGGGGCCTTCTCTGGGGCCAACGTCCTGACTTTC.

This clonotype came up a few times. A read error is possible here, since a much larger clone lies one base away. CDR3: CASSQEADTDTQYF. As DNA, the CDR3 is TGTGCCAGCAGCCAAGAAGCAGACACAGATACGCAGTATTTT. The chain combines TRBV14 with TRBJ2-3; the D is unclear. V was trimmed by 0 bases and J by 2 bases, leaving 6 bases between them. The germline V gene has CDR1 SGHDN and CDR2 FVKESK. This CDR3 is 14 amino acids long.

This clonotype was seen ten or more times. The V and J genes are TRBV29-1 and TRBJ2-7, with D possibly being TRBD1 or TRBD2 (5 bases each). The CDR3 length is 11 residues. Trimming stripped 4 bases from V and 1 base from J, with 5 bases between. Germline V gene lookup returns CDR1 SQVTM and CDR2 ANQGSEA. As DNA, the CDR3 is TGCAGCGTTGGGGGGTCCTACGAGCAGTACTTC. It is translated as CSVGGSYEQYF.

As for this clonotype: Just one base apart from a much larger clone, this may be a read error. The rearrangement uses TRBV6-2 or TRBV6-3 and TRBJ2-2; 10 bases fit TRBD2. The germline V gene has CDR1 MNHEY and CDR2 SVGEGT. CDR3 length: 16 residues. The chain's CDR3 is CAIDVQREGSTGGLFF. DNA of the CDR3: TGTGCCATCGACGTCCAGCGGGAGGGCAGCACCGGGGGGCTGTTTTTT.

V and J are TRBV5-3 and TRBJ2-3, with D possibly TRBD1 on 5 matching bases. TRBV5-3 is an ORF for which the function is uncertain. Trimming took off 10 bases at V and 3 bases at J, with 15 bases between the two ends. There are 13 residues in the CDR3. The CDR3 here is CAGSHTGTDTQYF. CDR3 nucleotide sequence: TGTGCCGGCAGCCATACAGGAACAGATACGCAGTATTTT.

The J gene is TRBJ1-2, the V gene TRBV12-3 or TRBV12-4, with D hard to call. V was trimmed by 5 bases and J by 8 bases, leaving 12 bases between them. The CDR3 contains 12 residues. CDR3 loop: CASSLDLFGYTF. The DNA of the CDR3 is TGTGCCAGCAGTCTGGACCTGTTCGGCTACACCTTC.

This clonotype was counted at least ten times. V usage is TRBV12-3 or TRBV12-4 and J usage is TRBJ2-3; D is perhaps TRBD2 (6 bases). The CDR3 is made up of 14 amino acids. V lost 5 bases, J lost 4 bases, and 13 bases lay in between. The CDR3 DNA follows: TGTGCCAGCAGTCTCAGCGGGCGGGCAGATACGCAGTATTTT. Translation: CASSLSGRADTQYF.

This clonotype has ten or more counts. The chain recombines TRBV20-1 with TRBJ2-5; D is ambiguous. The CDR3 totals 13 residues. V was cut by 2 bases and J by 7 bases, with 14 bases left in between. Germline V gene sequence: CDR1 DFQATT, CDR2 SNEGSKA (reference sequence). The CDR3 sequence: CSARSAADGTQYF. The CDR3 DNA sequence: TGCAGTGCTAGATCCGCCGCGGACGGGACCCAGTACTTC.

This clonotype was observed at least ten times. The V and J genes are TRBV4-3 and TRBJ2-7; maybe TRBD1 (6 bases). The CDR3 covers 15 residues. V was trimmed by 1 base and J by 4 bases, leaving 14 bases between them. CDR1 is LGHNA and CDR2 is YSLEER in the germline V gene. CDR3 region: CASSQAAGVNYEQYF. The CDR3 DNA follows: TGCGCCAGCAGCCAAGCGGCAGGGGTGAATTACGAGCAGTACTTC.